The T cell receptor beta chain under discussion was sequenced for a study of T cells after yellow fever vaccination. One entry per CDR3 protein, called by TCRdb with MiXCR from the 5' RACE reads. Among some 400,000 distinct CDR3 sequences, 6% to 8% were seen once, and the ten largest hold about 15%. Sequenced material: PBMCs, taken 5 days after the yellow fever booster vaccination. The receptor comes from a man aged 25-40 years who received the YFV17D yellow fever vaccine.

Here the CDR3 reads CAWSGQPQETQYF. The CDR3 DNA sequence: TGTGCCTGGAGCGGGCAGCCTCAAGAGACCCAGTACTTC. The chain combines TRBV30 with TRBJ2-5; D uncertain. V lost 3 bases and J 2 bases, leaving 10 bases between the germline ends. The CDR3 loop spans 13 amino acids. Germline values: CDR1 GTSNPN, CDR2 SVGIG (reference sequence).